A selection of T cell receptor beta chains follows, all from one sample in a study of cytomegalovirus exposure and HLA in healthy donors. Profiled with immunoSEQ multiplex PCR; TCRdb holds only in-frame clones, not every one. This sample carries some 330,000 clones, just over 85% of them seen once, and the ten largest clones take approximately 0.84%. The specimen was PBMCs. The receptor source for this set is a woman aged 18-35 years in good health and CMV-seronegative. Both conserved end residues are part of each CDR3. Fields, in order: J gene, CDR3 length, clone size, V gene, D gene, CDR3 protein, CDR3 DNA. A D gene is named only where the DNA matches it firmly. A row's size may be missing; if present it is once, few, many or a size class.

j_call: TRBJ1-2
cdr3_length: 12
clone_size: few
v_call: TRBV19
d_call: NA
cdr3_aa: CASSIDRHGYTF
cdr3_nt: TGTGCCAGTAGTATAGACAGGCATGGCTACACCTTC

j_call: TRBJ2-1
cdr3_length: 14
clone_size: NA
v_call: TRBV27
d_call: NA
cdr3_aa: CASSFFDSGNEQFF
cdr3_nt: TGTGCCAGCAGTTTCTTCGACAGTGGTAATGAGCAGTTCTTC

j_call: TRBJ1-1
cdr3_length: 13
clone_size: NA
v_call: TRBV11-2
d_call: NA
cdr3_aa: CASSLTGYTEAFF
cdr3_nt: TGTGCCAGCAGCTTAACAGGATACACTGAAGCTTTCTTT

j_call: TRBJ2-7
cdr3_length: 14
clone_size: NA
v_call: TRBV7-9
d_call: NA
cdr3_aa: CASSLQGGPYEQYF
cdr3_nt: TGTGCCAGCAGCTTACAGGGGGGCCCCTACGAGCAGTACTTC

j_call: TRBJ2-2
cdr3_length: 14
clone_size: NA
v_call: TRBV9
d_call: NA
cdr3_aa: CASSTPSLSGELFF
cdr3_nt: TGTGCCAGCAGCACCCCGAGTCTGTCCGGGGAGCTGTTTTTT

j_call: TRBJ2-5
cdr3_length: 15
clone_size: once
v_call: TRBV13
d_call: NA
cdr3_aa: CASSLYVALQETQYF
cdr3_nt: TGTGCCAGCAGCTTATATGTGGCTCTCCAAGAGACCCAGTACTTC

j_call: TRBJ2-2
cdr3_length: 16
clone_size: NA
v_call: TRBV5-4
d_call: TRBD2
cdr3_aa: CASSLSGRSDTGELFF
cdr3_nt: TGTGCCAGCAGCTTAAGCGGGAGGTCGGACACCGGGGAGCTGTTTTTT

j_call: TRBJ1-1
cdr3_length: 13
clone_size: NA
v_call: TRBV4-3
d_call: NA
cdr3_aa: CASSQDSGTEAFF
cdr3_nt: TGCGCCAGCAGCCAAGATTCAGGGACTGAAGCTTTCTTT

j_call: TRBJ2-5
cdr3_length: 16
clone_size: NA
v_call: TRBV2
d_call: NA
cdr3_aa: CASRSTLGAWQETQYF
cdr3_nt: TGTGCCAGCAGATCCACCCTGGGCGCCTGGCAAGAGACCCAGTACTTC

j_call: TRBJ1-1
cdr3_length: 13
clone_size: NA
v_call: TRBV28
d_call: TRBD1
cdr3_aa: CASSLGTGLGAFF
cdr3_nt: TGTGCCAGCAGTTTAGGGACAGGCCTGGGGGCTTTCTTT

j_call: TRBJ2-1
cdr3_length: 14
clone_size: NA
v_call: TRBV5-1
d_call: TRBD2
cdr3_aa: CASRPGREETEQFF
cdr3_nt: TGCGCCAGCAGGCCGGGGCGGGAGGAAACTGAGCAGTTCTTC

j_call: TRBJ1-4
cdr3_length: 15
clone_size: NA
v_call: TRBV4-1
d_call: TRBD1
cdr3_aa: CASSQGVTGDEKLFF
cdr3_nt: TGCGCCAGCAGCCAAGGAGTCACAGGGGATGAAAAACTGTTTTTT

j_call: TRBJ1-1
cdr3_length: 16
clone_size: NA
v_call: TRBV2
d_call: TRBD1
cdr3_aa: CASSEWGRQGKTEAFF
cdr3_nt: TGTGCCAGCAGTGAATGGGGACGACAGGGGAAAACTGAAGCTTTCTTT

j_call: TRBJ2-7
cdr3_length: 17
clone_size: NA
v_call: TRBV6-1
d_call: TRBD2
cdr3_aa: CASSVPGLADPRDEQYF
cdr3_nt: TGTGCCAGCAGTGTCCCAGGACTAGCGGACCCAAGGGACGAGCAGTACTTC

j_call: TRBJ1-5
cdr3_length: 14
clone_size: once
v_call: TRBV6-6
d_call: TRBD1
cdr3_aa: CASTSRQGNQPQHF
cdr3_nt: TGTGCCAGCACCTCCAGACAGGGGAATCAGCCCCAGCATTTT

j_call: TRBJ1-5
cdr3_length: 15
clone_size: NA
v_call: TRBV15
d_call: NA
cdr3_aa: CATSGGGYSNQPQHF
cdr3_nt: TGTGCCACCAGCGGAGGAGGTTATAGCAATCAGCCCCAGCATTTT

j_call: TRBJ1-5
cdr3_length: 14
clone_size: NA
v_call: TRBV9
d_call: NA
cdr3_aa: CASSSREEYQPQHF
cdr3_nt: TGTGCCAGCAGCTCGAGGGAAGAATATCAGCCCCAGCATTTT

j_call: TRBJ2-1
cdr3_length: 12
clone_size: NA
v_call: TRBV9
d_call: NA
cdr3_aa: CASSPSAGEQFF
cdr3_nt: TGTGCCAGCAGCCCCTCGGCGGGTGAGCAGTTCTTC

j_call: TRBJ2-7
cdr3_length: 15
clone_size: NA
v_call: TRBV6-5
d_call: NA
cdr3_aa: CASSLASLPAYEQYF
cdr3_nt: TGTGCCAGCAGTTTGGCTAGTCTCCCCGCCTACGAGCAGTACTTC

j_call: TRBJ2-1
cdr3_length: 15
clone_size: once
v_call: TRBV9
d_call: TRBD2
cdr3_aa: CASSVAMSGSDEQFF
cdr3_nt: TGTGCCAGCAGCGTAGCTATGAGCGGGAGCGATGAGCAGTTCTTC

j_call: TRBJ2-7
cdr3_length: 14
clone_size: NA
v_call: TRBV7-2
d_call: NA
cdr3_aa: CASSRMDTLSLQYF
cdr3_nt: TGTGCCAGCAGCAGGATGGACACCCTGTCGTTGCAGTACTTC

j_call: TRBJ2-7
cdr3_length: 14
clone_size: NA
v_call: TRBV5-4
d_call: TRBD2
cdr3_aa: CASSSSGGSYEQYF
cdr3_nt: TGTGCCAGCAGCAGTAGCGGGGGCTCCTACGAGCAGTACTTC

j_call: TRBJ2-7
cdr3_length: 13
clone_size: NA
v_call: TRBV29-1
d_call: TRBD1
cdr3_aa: CSVDRGPTGEQYF
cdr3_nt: TGCAGCGTTGATAGGGGGCCCACGGGTGAGCAGTACTTC

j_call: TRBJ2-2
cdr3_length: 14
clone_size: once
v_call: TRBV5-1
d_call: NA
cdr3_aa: CASSLDRKTGELFF
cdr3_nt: TGCGCCAGCAGCTTGGACAGAAAAACCGGGGAGCTGTTTTTT

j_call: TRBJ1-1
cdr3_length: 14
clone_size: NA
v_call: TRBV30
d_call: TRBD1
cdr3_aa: CAWSVGTGNTEAFF
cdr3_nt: TGTGCCTGGAGTGTCGGGACAGGGAACACTGAAGCTTTCTTT

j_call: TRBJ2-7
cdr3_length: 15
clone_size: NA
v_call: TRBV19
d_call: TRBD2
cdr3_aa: CASIPSSGRFDEQYF
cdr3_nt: TGTGCCAGTATTCCAAGTAGCGGGAGGTTCGACGAGCAGTACTTC

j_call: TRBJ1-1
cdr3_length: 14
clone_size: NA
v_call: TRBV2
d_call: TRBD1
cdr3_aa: CASRDRQGGTEAFF
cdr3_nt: TGTGCCAGCAGAGACCGACAGGGGGGCACTGAAGCTTTCTTT

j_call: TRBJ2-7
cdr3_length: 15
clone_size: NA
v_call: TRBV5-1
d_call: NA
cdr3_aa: CASSLLFTGSSEQYF
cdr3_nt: TGCGCCAGCAGCCTTCTCTTCACAGGGTCGTCCGAGCAGTACTTC

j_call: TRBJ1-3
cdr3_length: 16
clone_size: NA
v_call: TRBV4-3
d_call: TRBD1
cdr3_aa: CASSPPGQGLGNTIYF
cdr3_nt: TGCGCCAGCAGCCCACCGGGACAGGGGCTCGGAAACACCATATATTTT